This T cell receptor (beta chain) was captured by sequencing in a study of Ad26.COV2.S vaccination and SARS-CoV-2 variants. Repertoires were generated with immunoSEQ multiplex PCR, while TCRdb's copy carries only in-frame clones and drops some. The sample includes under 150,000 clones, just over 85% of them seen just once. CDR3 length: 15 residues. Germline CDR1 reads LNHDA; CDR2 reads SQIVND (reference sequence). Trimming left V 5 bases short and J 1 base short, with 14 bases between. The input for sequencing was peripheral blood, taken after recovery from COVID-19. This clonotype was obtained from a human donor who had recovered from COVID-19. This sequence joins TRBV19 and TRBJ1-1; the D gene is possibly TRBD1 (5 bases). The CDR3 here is CASSGFWTRNTEAFF. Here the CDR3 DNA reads TGTGCCAGTAGTGGATTCTGGACAAGGAACACTGAAGCTTTCTTT.